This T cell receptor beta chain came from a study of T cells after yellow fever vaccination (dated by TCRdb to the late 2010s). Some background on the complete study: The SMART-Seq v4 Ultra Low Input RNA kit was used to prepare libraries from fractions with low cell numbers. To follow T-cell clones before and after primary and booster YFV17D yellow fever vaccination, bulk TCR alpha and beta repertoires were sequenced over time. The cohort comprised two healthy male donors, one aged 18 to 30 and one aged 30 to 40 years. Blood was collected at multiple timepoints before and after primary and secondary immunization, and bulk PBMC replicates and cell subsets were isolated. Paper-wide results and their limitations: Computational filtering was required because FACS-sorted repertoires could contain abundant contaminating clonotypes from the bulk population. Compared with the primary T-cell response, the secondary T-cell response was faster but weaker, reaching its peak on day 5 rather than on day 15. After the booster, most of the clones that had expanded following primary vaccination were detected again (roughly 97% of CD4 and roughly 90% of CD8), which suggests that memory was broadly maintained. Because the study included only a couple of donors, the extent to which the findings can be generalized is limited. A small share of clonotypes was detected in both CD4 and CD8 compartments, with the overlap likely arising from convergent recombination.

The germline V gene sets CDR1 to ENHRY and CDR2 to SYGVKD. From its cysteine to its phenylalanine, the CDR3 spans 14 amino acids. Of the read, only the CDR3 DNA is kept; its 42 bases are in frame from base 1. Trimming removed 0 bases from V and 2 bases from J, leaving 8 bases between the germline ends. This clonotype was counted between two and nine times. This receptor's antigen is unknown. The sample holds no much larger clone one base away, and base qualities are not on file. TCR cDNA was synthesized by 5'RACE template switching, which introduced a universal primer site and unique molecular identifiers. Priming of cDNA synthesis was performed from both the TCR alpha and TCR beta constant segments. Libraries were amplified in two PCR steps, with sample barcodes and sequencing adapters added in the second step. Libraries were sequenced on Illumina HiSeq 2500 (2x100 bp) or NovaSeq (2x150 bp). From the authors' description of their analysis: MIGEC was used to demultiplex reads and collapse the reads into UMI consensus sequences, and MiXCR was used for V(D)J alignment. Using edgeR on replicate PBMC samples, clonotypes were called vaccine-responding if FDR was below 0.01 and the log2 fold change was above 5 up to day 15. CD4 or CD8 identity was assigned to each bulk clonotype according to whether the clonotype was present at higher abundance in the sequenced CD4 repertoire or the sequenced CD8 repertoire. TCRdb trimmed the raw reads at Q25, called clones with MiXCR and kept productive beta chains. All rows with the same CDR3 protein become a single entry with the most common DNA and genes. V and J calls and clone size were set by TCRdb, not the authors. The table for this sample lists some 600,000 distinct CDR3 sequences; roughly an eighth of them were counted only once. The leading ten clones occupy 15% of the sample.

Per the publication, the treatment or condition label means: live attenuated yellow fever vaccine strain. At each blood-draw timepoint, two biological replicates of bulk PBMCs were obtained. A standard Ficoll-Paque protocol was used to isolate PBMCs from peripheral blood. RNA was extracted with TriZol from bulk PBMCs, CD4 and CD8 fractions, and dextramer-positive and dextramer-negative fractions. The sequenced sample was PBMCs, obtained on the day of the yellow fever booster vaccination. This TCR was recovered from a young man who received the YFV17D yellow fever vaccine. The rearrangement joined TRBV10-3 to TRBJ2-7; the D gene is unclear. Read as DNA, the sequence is TGTGCCATCAGTGAGTCCCTCAACCCCTACGAGCAGTACTTC. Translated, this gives CAISESLNPYEQYF.